Listed below are T cell receptor beta chains from one sample, sequenced in a study of blood T cell repertoires in COVID-19. This table comes from immunoSEQ multiplex PCR, and its TCRdb copy is limited to in-frame clones, with some not included. This table has fewer than 200,000 clones, roughly 86% appearing once. Sample: peripheral blood. Every receptor here comes from a man aged 35 to 55 with active or convalescent COVID-19. The CDR3 runs from the conserved cysteine through the conserved F or W. Clone sizes are given selectively: once, few, many, or a class where the clone is expanded.

>TRBJ1-1|TRBV5-4|NA
CASSLDQLRGSTEAFF
>TRBJ2-7|TRBV5-6|NA
CASSLGQGIHEQYF
>TRBJ2-1|TRBV5-4|NA
CASSLSGGDEQFF
>TRBJ2-7|TRBV28|NA
CASSGGFEQYF
>TRBJ2-3|TRBV15|NA
CATSSPGPRDTQYF
>TRBJ2-3|TRBV10-3|NA
CAITVTGQGLPDTQYF
>TRBJ1-6|TRBV27|NA
CASTGTGLNSPLHF
>TRBJ1-2|TRBV23-1|NA
CAGEDSPNYGYTF
>TRBJ2-7|TRBV7-2|once
CASSLVVIARGEQYF
>TRBJ2-7|TRBV2|NA
CASRPQPGTNSYEQYF
>TRBJ2-1|TRBV3-1/TRBV3-2|once
CASSQSENEQFF
>TRBJ2-1|TRBV18|NA
CASSPGQGGNEQFF
>TRBJ1-1|TRBV10-3|NA
CAISESQARNTEAFF
>TRBJ1-5|TRBV7-2|NA
CASRTQGQVSQPQHF
>TRBJ1-6|TRBV7-2|NA
CASSLEDRNNSPLHF
>TRBJ2-3|TRBV5-1|NA
CASFTGLVTDTQYF
>TRBJ1-2|TRBV7-9|NA
CASSFDEPAYGYTF
>TRBJ2-6|TRBV15|NA
CATSRVSRVGANVLTF
>TRBJ2-5|TRBV28|NA
CASSLGGTGETQYF
>TRBJ2-5|TRBV2|NA
CASSVGGVGETQYF
>TRBJ2-3|TRBV24-1|NA
CASGTSSGGGTQYF
>TRBJ1-2|TRBV18|once
CASSTNRDGYTF
>TRBJ1-5|TRBV6-6|NA
CASSQPDRADDQPQHF